Listed below are T cell receptor beta chains from one sample, sequenced in a study of blood T cell repertoires in COVID-19. Profiling relied on immunoSEQ multiplex PCR, and the TCRdb table lists in-frame clones only, not all of them. Counted here are around 400,000 clones, 80% to 90% occurring once; the ten biggest clones make up 2.3%. Sequenced sample: peripheral blood. These receptors were obtained from an older woman with COVID-19, enrolled during active disease. Both conserved end residues are part of each CDR3. The D gene is left open where the match is weak. For some rows the clone size is stated as once, few or many, or as a class when expanded; others skip it.

d_call	v_call	j_call	cdr3_length	clone_size	cdr3_nt	cdr3_aa
TRBD1	TRBV18	TRBJ2-2	14	once	TGTGCCAGCTCCCAGGACAGGGGCACCGGGGAGCTGTTTTTT	CASSQDRGTGELFF
TRBD1	TRBV20-1	TRBJ2-7	11	.	TGCAGTGCTACCCGACAGGGTGAGCAGTACTTC	CSATRQGEQYF
TRBD2	TRBV3-1/TRBV3-2	TRBJ2-3	15	.	TGTGCCAGCAGCCAAGCGGCGGGGGGCACAGATACGCAGTATTTT	CASSQAAGGTDTQYF
TRBD2	TRBV9	TRBJ2-1	15	.	TGTGCCAGCAGCCAACTAGCGGGGGGGTACAATGAGCAGTTCTTC	CASSQLAGGYNEQFF
.	TRBV6-5	TRBJ1-1	14	.	TGTGCCAGCAGTTACGGATTCAGGGACACTGAAGCTTTCTTT	CASSYGFRDTEAFF
.	TRBV10-1	TRBJ2-5	12	.	TGCGCCAGCACGGACTTAGGGGGGACCCAGTACTTC	CASTDLGGTQYF
.	TRBV29-1	TRBJ2-7	13	.	TGCAGCGCGACCGGGACTTCGTCCTACGAGCAGTACTTC	CSATGTSSYEQYF
.	TRBV6-6	TRBJ2-3	15	.	TGTGCCAGCAGTTCCCCGGGACAAGGGGCAGATACGCAGTATTTT	CASSSPGQGADTQYF
.	TRBV29-1	TRBJ1-6	12	.	TGCAGCGTTGTTGGGGGGTATTCACCCCTCCACTTT	CSVVGGYSPLHF
.	TRBV5-1	TRBJ2-3	13	.	TGCGCCAGCAGCTTAAGCATACGGGATACGCAGTATTTT	CASSLSIRDTQYF
.	TRBV19	TRBJ1-5	16	few	TGTGCCAGTAGTAGTGGTCCGGGGGTTGGCAATCAGCCCCAGCATTTT	CASSSGPGVGNQPQHF
TRBD1	TRBV6-5	TRBJ2-7	14	.	TGTGCCAGCAACCCTCGGGACAGCGCCTACGAGCAGTACTTC	CASNPRDSAYEQYF
TRBD1	TRBV18	TRBJ2-7	14	.	TGTGCCAGCTCACCACAAGGGGGCGGGTACGAGCAGTACTTC	CASSPQGGGYEQYF
TRBD1	TRBV4-2	TRBJ1-2	13	.	TGTGCCAGCAGCCGGACAGGGTATTATGGCTACACCTTC	CASSRTGYYGYTF
.	TRBV30	TRBJ1-4	11	.	TGTGCCTGTACGGGGGGCGAAAAACTGTTTTTT	CACTGGEKLFF
.	TRBV9	TRBJ2-3	15	.	TGTGCCAGCAGCCCCCACGGGTTTGGCACAGATACGCAGTATTTT	CASSPHGFGTDTQYF
.	TRBV5-4	TRBJ1-1	14	.	TGTGCCAGCAGCTCCGGGGGGTTAAGGACTGAAGCTTTCTTT	CASSSGGLRTEAFF
.	TRBV3-1/TRBV3-2	TRBJ2-5	14	.	TGTGCCAGCAGCCAAGAACTAAAGAAAGAGACCCAGTACTTC	CASSQELKKETQYF
TRBD1	TRBV27	TRBJ1-2	13	.	TGTGCCTCCGGGAGGGGGCGTACGGGCGGCTACACCTTC	CASGRGRTGGYTF
.	TRBV24-1	TRBJ2-6	19	.	TGTGCCACCAGTCCTAACGGCTGGACAGTGGGCTCTGGGGCCAACGTCCTGACTTTC	CATSPNGWTVGSGANVLTF
.	TRBV3-1/TRBV3-2	TRBJ2-7	12	.	TGTGCCAGCAGCCAAGATCGCGGGCAGCAGTACTTC	CASSQDRGQQYF
.	TRBV18	TRBJ1-1	16	.	TGTGCCAGCTCACTGAGACCACAGGGTCAAGAGGCTGAAGCTTTCTTT	CASSLRPQGQEAEAFF
.	TRBV5-1	TRBJ1-1	15	.	TGCGCCAGCAGCTTGGCTATGGGCGTTAACACTGAAGCTTTCTTT	CASSLAMGVNTEAFF
TRBD2	TRBV7-3	TRBJ2-3	16	.	TGTGCCAGCAGCCAACTTAGCGGGGTTGGCGTGGATACGCAGTATTTT	CASSQLSGVGVDTQYF
.	TRBV4-1	TRBJ1-2	15	.	TGCGCCAGCAGCCAGCCCCTCGGGGCTAACTATGGCTACACCTTC	CASSQPLGANYGYTF
TRBD2	TRBV5-1	TRBJ2-3	15	.	TGCGCCAGCAGCCCTCCGGGGGGTGGCGCAGATACGCAGTATTTT	CASSPPGGGADTQYF
.	TRBV30	TRBJ2-5	15	.	TGTGCCTGGAGTGGGGGGACTGCCCGGGGGGAGACCCAGTACTTC	CAWSGGTARGETQYF
.	TRBV6-5	TRBJ1-6	15	once	TGTGCCGTTCACTCAGGGGTCTCCTATAATTCACCCCTCCACTTT	CAVHSGVSYNSPLHF
TRBD1	TRBV11-1	TRBJ1-1	15	.	TGTGCCAGCAGCTTCGGCAACAGGGGAGGCACTGAAGCTTTCTTT	CASSFGNRGGTEAFF
.	TRBV5-6	TRBJ1-2	14	few	TGTGCCAGCAGCTTCTCGGTTGTTAACTATGGCTACACCTTC	CASSFSVVNYGYTF
.	TRBV27	TRBJ2-3	15	.	TGTGCCAGCAGTTTATCTGGGCAGTATTTCGACACGCAGTATTTT	CASSLSGQYFDTQYF
.	TRBV4-2	TRBJ2-7	16	.	TGTGCCAGCAGCCAATTATTACGGGGGAGCTCCTACGAGCAGTACTTC	CASSQLLRGSSYEQYF
TRBD1	TRBV28	TRBJ1-4	17	.	TGTGCCAGCAGGAACCCGGGACAGGGGGTCGGCGGTGAAAAACTGTTTTTT	CASRNPGQGVGGEKLFF
TRBD2	TRBV11-3	TRBJ2-3	19	.	TGTGCCAGCAGTCGTCCCCCCCCAATAGCGGGGGCCCCCACAGATACGCAGTATTTT	CASSRPPPIAGAPTDTQYF
.	TRBV10-3	TRBJ1-6	15	.	TGTGCCATCACCCCGGGGGGGGGCGATAATTCACCCCTCCACTTT	CAITPGGGDNSPLHF
TRBD1	TRBV6-5	TRBJ2-7	14	.	TGTGCCAGCAGTTTCAGGGACAGGGGCTACGAGCAGTACTTC	CASSFRDRGYEQYF
.	TRBV25-1	TRBJ2-3	16	.	TGTGCCAGCAGTGAGGGGGCGGGCTGGAACACAGATACGCAGTATTTT	CASSEGAGWNTDTQYF
.	TRBV10-3	TRBJ2-7	14	once	TGTGCCATCAGTGAGTCTCCAAACAGGTACGAGCAGTACTTC	CAISESPNRYEQYF
.	TRBV30	TRBJ1-1	13	.	TGTGCCCGACAGGTTGAGGACTTCACTGAAGCTTTCTTT	CARQVEDFTEAFF
.	TRBV7-2	TRBJ2-7	15	.	TGTGCCAGCACTCATGAAACGGCCGGGTACTACGAGCAGTACTTC	CASTHETAGYYEQYF
TRBD2	TRBV6-6	TRBJ2-2	15	.	TGTGCCAGCAGTTCCCTTCGCGGGGGGGCCGGGGAGCTGTTTTTT	CASSSLRGGAGELFF
.	TRBV30	TRBJ1-3	14	.	TGTGCCTGGAGCCTAAAGAGCTCTGGAAACACCATATATTTT	CAWSLKSSGNTIYF
.	TRBV29-1	TRBJ1-2	14	.	TGCAGCGCTCCCGTGGGGCAGGGAAACTATGGCTACACCTTC	CSAPVGQGNYGYTF
.	TRBV6-4	TRBJ1-6	15	.	TGTGCCAGCAGGAAGGACGGGATCTATAATTCACCCCTCCACTTT	CASRKDGIYNSPLHF
TRBD1	TRBV28	TRBJ2-3	16	.	TGTGCCAGCAGTTCAATGCCGGGACAGATTTACGATACGCAGTATTTT	CASSSMPGQIYDTQYF
TRBD1	TRBV15	TRBJ2-2	15	.	TGTGCCACCAAGCCCGGGACAGCGAACACCGGGGAGCTGTTTTTT	CATKPGTANTGELFF
TRBD1	TRBV5-5	TRBJ1-2	15	.	TGTGCCAGCAGCTTGGATCATGGGACAGCTTATGGCTACACCTTC	CASSLDHGTAYGYTF
.	TRBV5-6	TRBJ1-5	15	.	TGTGCCAGCAGCTTGGTGGCAGAATACAATCAGCCCCAGCATTTT	CASSLVAEYNQPQHF
TRBD2	TRBV2	TRBJ2-1	16	.	TGTGCCAGCAGCAGCCCCGGGACTAGGAGTTACAATGAGCAGTTCTTC	CASSSPGTRSYNEQFF
.	TRBV6-5	TRBJ2-5	15	.	TGTGCCAGTGTTGCGCCGGGCAGGGAAAGAGAGACCCAGTACTTC	CASVAPGRERETQYF
TRBD1	TRBV3-1/TRBV3-2	TRBJ1-2	14	.	TGTGCCAGCAGCCAAGATATGACAGGGCGAGGCTACACCTTC	CASSQDMTGRGYTF
TRBD1	TRBV3-1/TRBV3-2	TRBJ2-7	15	once	TGTGCCAGCAGCCCTCGGGGACAGGGGGTTTTCGAGCAGTACTTC	CASSPRGQGVFEQYF
.	TRBV19	TRBJ1-2	15	once	TGTGCCAGTGCCCACCCCCATCATCAGGGGTATGGCTACACCTTC	CASAHPHHQGYGYTF